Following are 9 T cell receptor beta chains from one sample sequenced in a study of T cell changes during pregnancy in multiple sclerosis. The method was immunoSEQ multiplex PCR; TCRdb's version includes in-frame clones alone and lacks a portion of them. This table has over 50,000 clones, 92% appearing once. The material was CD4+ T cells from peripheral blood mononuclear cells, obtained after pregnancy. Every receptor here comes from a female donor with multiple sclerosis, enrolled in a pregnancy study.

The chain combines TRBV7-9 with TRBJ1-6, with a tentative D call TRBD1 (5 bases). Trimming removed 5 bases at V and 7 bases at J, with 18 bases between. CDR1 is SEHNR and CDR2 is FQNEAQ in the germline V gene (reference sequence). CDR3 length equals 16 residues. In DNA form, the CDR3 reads TGTGCCAGCAGCCAAGCTTTGGGACTGACAAATTCACCCCTCCACTTT. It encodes CASSQALGLTNSPLHF.

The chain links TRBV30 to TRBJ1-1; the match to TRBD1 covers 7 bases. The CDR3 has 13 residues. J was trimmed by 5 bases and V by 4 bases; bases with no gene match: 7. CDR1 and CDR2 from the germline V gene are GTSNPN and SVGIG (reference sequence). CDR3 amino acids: CAWTQAGGTEAFF. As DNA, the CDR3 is TGTGCCTGGACCCAAGCAGGGGGGACTGAAGCTTTCTTT. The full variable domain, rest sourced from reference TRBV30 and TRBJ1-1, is SQTIHQWPATLVQPVGSPLSLECTVEGTSNPNLYWYRQAAGRGLQLLFYSVGIGQISSEVPQNLSASRPQDRQFILSSKKLLLSDSGFYLCAWTQAGGTEAFFGQGTRLTVV.

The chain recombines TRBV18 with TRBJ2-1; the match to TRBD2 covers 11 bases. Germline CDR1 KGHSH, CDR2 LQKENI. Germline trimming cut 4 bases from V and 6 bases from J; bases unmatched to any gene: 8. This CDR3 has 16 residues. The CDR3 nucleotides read TGTGCCAGCTCACTACTAGCGGGAGAATTAGGCAATGAGCAGTTCTTC. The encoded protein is CASSLLAGELGNEQFF. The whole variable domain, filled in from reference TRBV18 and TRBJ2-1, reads NAGVMQNPRHLVRRRGQEARLRCSPMKGHSHVYWYRQLPEEGLKFMVYLQKENIIDESGMPKERFSAEFPKEGPSILRIQQVVRGDSAAYFCASSLLAGELGNEQFFGPGTRLTVL.

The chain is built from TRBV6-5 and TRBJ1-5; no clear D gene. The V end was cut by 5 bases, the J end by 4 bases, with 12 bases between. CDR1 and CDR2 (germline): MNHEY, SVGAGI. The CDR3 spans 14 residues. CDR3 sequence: CASSRGGPNQPQHF. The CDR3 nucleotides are TGTGCCAGCAGTCGGGGTGGCCCTAATCAGCCCCAGCATTTT.

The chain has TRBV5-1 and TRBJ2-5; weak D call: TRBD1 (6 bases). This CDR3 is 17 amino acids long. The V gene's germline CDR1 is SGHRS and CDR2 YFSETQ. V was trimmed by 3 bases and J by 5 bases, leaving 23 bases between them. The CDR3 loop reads CASSYTGAWGPRETQYF. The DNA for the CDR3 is TGCGCCAGCAGCTATACCGGGGCCTGGGGGCCAAGGGAGACCCAGTACTTC.

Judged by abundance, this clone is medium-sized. The CDR3 protein is CASSPSHRNTEAFF. The CDR3 DNA follows: TGTGCCAGCTCACCATCACATCGGAACACTGAAGCTTTCTTT. The chain links TRBV18 to TRBJ1-1; the D is unclear. V lost 2 bases, J lost 1 base, and 8 bases lay in between. Germline assignment: CDR1 KGHSH and CDR2 LQKENI. This CDR3 region has 14 residues.

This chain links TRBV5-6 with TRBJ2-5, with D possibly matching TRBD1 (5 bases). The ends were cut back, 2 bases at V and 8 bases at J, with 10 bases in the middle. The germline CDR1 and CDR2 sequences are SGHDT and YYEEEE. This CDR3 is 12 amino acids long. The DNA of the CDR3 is TGTGCCAGCAGCTTTTCTAGGGGTACCCAGTACTTC. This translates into CASSFSRGTQYF.

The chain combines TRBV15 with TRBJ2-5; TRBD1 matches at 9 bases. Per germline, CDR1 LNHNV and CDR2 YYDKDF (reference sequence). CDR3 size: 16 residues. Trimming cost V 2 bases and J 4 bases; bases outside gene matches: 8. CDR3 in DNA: TGTGCCACCAGCAGACCGGGGACAGGGTGGGGAGAGACCCAGTACTTC. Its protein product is CATSRPGTGWGETQYF.

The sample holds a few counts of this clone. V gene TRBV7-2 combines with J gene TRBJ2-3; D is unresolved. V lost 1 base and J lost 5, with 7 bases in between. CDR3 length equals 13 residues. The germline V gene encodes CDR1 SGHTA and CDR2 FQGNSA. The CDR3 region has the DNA TGTGCCAGCAGCTTAGGAACTATAGATACGCAGTATTTT. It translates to CASSLGTIDTQYF.